At least ten counts were recorded for the clone carrying this TCR beta chain. This entry is derived from a study of T cells in Graves' hyperthyroidism and ophthalmopathy. Germline V gene lookup returns CDR1 MNHEY and CDR2 SMNVEV (reference sequence). Trimming shortened V by 2 bases and J by 5 bases, and 18 bases separated the two germline ends. CDR3 length equals 17 residues. The investigators amplified TCR beta CDR3 regions from RNA transcripts. RT-PCR in the first round (using the HTBI primer set) targeted the TCR CDR3. MiXCR was run by TCRdb on the multiplex PCR reads, yielding one entry per CDR3 protein. The repertoire holds around 700,000 distinct CDR3 sequences, approximately 19% seen once, with roughly a sixth in the top ten.

The chain carries TRBV27 and TRBJ2-2, with D possibly TRBD1 on 6 matching bases. The sample consisted of blood. This sequence originates from a woman in her fifties or sixties with Graves' hyperthyroidism that later progressed to Graves' ophthalmopathy. CDR3 nucleotide sequence: TGTGCCAGCAGTTTAAGGTCTCTACAGGGTGGGACCGGGGAGCTGTTTTTT. This encodes CASSLRSLQGGTGELFF.